The entry below describes one TCR beta chain. This sample stems from a study of cytomegalovirus exposure and HLA in healthy donors. The germline V and J ends were trimmed by 3 bases and 2 bases, with 11 bases remaining between them. Germline V gene lookup returns CDR1 LNHDA and CDR2 SQIVND (reference sequence). The CDR3 runs 14 residues. Whereas donors were nominally healthy upon sampling, unrecorded immune exposures were probable. In the PCR, 60 Vbeta and 13 Jbeta primers were used. Sequenced by immunoSEQ multiplex PCR; TCRdb stores in-frame clones only, minus some. Of 100,000 to 150,000 clones listed, 74% were seen once; the top ten hold 4%.

The chain combines TRBV19 with TRBJ2-7, with D tentatively TRBD2 (5 bases). Sequences were obtained from PBMCs. The receptor was derived from a man aged 35-49 years in good health and CMV-seropositive. This chain's CDR3 is CASSIRDGAYEQYF. For the CDR3, the DNA is TGTGCCAGTAGTATCCGGGATGGCGCCTACGAGCAGTACTTC.